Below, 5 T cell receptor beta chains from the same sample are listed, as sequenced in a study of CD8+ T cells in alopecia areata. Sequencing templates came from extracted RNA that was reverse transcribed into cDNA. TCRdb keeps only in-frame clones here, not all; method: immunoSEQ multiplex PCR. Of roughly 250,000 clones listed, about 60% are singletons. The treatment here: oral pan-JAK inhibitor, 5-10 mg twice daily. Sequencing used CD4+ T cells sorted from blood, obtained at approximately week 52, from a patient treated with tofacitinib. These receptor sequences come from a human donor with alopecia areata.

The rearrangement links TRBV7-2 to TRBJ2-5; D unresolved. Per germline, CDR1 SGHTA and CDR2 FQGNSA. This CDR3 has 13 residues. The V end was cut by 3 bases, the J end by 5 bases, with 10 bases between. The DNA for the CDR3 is TGTGCCAGCAGCTTTGCTGGCGGCGAGACCCAGTACTTC. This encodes CASSFAGGETQYF.

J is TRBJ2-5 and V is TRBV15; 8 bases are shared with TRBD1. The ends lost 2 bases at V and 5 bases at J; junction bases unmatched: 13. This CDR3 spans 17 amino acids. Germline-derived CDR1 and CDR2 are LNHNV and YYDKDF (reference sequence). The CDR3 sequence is CATSRSPGQGGWETQYF. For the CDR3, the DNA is TGTGCCACCAGCAGATCGCCCGGACAGGGTGGGTGGGAGACCCAGTACTTC.

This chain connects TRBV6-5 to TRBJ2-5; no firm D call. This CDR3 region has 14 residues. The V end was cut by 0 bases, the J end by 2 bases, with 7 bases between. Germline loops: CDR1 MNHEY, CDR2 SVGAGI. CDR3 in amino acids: CASSYSSAQETQYF. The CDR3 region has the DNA TGTGCCAGCAGTTACTCGTCCGCTCAAGAGACCCAGTACTTC.

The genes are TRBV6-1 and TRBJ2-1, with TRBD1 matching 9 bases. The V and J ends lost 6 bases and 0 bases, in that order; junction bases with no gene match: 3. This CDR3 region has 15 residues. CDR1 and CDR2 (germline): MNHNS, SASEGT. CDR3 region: CASRRGQGSYNEQFF. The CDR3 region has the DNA TGTGCCAGCAGACGGGGACAGGGCTCCTACAATGAGCAGTTCTTC.

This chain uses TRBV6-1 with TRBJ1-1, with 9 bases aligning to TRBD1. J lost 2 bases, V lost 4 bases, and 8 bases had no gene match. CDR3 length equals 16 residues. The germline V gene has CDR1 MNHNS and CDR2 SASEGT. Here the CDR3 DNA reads TGTGCCAGCAGTGCAAGGGGGGACAGGGATAACACTGAAGCTTTCTTT. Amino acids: CASSARGDRDNTEAFF.